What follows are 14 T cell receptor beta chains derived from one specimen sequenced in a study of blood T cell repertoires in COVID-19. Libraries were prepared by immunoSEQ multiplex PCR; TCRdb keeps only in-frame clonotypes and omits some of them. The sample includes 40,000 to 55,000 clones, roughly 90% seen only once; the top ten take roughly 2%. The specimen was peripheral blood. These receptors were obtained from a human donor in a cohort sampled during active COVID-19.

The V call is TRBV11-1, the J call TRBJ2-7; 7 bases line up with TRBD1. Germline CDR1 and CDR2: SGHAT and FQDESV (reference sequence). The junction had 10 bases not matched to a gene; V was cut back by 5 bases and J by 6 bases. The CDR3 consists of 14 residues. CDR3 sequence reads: CASSPWTGEGEQYF. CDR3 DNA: TGTGCCAGCAGCCCGTGGACAGGTGAGGGCGAGCAGTACTTC.

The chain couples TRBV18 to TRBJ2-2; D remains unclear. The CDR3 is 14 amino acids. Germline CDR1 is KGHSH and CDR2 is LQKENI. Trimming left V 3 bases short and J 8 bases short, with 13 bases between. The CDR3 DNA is TGTGCCAGCTCACCCGAGAATTACGTGGGGGAGCTGTTTTTT. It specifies CASSPENYVGELFF.

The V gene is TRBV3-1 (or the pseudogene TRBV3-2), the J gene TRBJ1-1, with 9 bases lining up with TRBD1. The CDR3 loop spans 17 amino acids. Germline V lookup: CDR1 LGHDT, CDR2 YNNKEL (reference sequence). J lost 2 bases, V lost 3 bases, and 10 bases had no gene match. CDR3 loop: CASSQPVDRGGNTEAFF. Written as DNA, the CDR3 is TGTGCCAGCAGCCAGCCGGTGGACAGGGGTGGAAACACTGAAGCTTTCTTT.

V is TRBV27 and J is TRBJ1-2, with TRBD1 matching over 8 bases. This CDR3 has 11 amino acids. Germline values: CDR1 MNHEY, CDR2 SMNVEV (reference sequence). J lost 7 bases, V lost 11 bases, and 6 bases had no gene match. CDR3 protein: CAVAGGFGYTF. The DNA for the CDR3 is TGTGCCGTGGCAGGGGGCTTTGGCTACACCTTC.

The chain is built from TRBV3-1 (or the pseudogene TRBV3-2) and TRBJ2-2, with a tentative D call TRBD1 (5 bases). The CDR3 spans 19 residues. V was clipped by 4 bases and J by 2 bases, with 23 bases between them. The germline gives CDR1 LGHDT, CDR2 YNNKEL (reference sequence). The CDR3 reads CASSPHYYQGVPNTGELFF. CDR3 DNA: TGTGCCAGCAGCCCGCACTATTATCAGGGCGTCCCTAACACCGGGGAGCTGTTTTTT.

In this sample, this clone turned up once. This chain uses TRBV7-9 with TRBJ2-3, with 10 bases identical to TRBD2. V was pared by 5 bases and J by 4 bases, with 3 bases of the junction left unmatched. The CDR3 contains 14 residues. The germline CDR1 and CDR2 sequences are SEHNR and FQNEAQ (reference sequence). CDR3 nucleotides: TGTGCCAGCAGCGCTAGCGGGGGAGCAGATACGCAGTATTTT. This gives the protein CASSASGGADTQYF.

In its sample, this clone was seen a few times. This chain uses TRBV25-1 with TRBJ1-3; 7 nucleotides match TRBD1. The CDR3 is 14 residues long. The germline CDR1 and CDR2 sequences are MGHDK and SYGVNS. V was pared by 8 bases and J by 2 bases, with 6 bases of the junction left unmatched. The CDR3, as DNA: TGTGCCAGCGGTTCGACAGGGACTGGAAACACCATATATTTT. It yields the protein CASGSTGTGNTIYF.

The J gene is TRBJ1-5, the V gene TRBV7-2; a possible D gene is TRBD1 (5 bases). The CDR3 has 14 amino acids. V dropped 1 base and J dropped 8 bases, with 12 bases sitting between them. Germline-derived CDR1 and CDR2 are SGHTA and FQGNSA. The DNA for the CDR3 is TGTGCCAGCAGCTTAGTCGGGCTAGGGGAGCCCCAGCATTTT. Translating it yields CASSLVGLGEPQHF.

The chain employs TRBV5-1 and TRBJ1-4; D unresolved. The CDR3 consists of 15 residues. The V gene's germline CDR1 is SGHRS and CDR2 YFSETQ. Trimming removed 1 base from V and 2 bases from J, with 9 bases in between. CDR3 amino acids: CASSLLDFTNEKLFF. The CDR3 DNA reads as TGCGCCAGCAGCTTGCTTGACTTTACTAATGAAAAACTGTTTTTT. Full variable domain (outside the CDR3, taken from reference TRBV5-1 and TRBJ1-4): KAGVTQTPRYLIKTRGQQVTLSCSPISGHRSVSWYQQTPGQGLQFLFEYFSETQRNKGNFPGRFSGRQFSNSRSEMNVSTLELGDSALYLCASSLLDFTNEKLFFGSGTQLSVL.

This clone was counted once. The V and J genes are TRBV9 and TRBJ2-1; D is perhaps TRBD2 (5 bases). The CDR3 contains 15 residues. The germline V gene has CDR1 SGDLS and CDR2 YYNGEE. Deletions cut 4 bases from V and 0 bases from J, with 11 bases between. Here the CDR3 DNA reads TGTGCCAGCAGCTTTAGCGCGAACTCCTACAATGAGCAGTTCTTC. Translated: CASSFSANSYNEQFF.

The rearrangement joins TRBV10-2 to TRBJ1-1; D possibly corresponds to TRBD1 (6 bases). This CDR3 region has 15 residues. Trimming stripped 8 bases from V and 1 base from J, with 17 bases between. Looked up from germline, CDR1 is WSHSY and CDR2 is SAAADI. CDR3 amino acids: CASRSGGQPNTEAFF. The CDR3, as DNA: TGCGCCAGCCGGTCGGGAGGACAGCCGAACACTGAAGCTTTCTTT.

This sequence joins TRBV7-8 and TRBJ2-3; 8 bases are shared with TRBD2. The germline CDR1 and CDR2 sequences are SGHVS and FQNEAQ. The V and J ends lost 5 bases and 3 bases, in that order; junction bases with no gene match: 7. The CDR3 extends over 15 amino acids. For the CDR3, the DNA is TGTGCCAGCAGCCCACTTAGCGGGACTACAGATACGCAGTATTTT. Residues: CASSPLSGTTDTQYF.

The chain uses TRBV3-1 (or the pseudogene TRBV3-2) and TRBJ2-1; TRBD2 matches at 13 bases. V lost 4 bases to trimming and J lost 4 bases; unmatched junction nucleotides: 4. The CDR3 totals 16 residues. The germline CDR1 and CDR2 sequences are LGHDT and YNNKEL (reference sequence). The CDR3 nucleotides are TGTGCCAGCAGCCTAAGACTAGCGGGGGGATACAATGAGCAGTTCTTC. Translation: CASSLRLAGGYNEQFF.

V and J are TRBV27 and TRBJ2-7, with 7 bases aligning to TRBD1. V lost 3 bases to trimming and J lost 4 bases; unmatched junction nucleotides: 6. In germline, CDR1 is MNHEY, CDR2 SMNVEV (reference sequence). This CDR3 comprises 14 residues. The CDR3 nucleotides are TGTGCCAGCAGTTTTAATGACAGGGTTTACGAGCAGTACTTC. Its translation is CASSFNDRVYEQYF.